The 12 T cell receptor beta chains below come from one sample, sequenced in a study of shared clonotypes between healthy human individuals. Method: immunoSEQ multiplex PCR; TCRdb's copy keeps in-frame clones and lacks some. This table has approximately 720,000 clones, roughly 70% appearing once. Sequencing was performed on memory CD4+ T cells sorted from blood. Subset specified: CD45RA-negative fraction. These receptors came from a woman in her 30s in good health.

The chain employs TRBV15 and TRBJ2-1; 10 bases map to TRBD2. CDR1 is LNHNV, CDR2 YYDKDF, per germline (reference sequence). The CDR3 extends over 16 amino acids. Unmatched junction bases numbered 8, after V lost 5 bases and J lost 4 bases. CDR3 sequence: CATSAALAGEYNEQFF. CDR3 in DNA: TGTGCCACCAGCGCTGCGCTAGCGGGGGAATACAATGAGCAGTTCTTC.

Only a few counts were recorded for this clone. V usage is TRBV18 and J usage is TRBJ2-5; 12 bases fit TRBD1. V gave up 0 bases and J gave up 5 bases; unmatched junction bases: 1. Germline-derived CDR1 and CDR2 are KGHSH and LQKENI. The CDR3 has 15 amino acids. Here the CDR3 DNA reads TGTGCCAGCTCACCACCGGGACAGGGGGCCGAGACCCAGTACTTC. Translating gives CASSPPGQGAETQYF.

A single count supports this clone. In DNA form, the CDR3 reads TGTGCCAGCAGCGTCGACCCTAAGGGGAACTATGGCTACACCTTC. It encodes CASSVDPKGNYGYTF. V usage is TRBV9 and J usage is TRBJ1-2; D is perhaps TRBD1 (5 bases). The CDR3 covers 15 residues. Germline loops: CDR1 SGDLS, CDR2 YYNGEE. V was clipped by 2 bases and J by 2 bases, with 13 bases between them.

J is TRBJ2-2 and V is TRBV30; D is unclear. Germline V CDR1 and CDR2: GTSNPN, SVGIG (reference sequence). The CDR3 runs 17 residues. V lost 0 bases and J 0 bases, leaving 14 bases between the germline ends. CDR3 nucleotide sequence: TGTGCCTGGAGTGTATTGACGCCGGCCTCGAACACCGGGGAGCTGTTTTTT. This encodes CAWSVLTPASNTGELFF.

As concerns this clone: This may arise from a read error, as a much more abundant clone is one base away. Other DNA sequences in the sample encode the same CDR3. V is TRBV7-8 and J is TRBJ1-1, with TRBD1 as a possible D gene (6 bases). The length of the CDR3 is 14 residues. Germline CDR1 is SGHVS and CDR2 is FQNEAQ. V lost 5 bases to trimming and J lost 1 base, with 11 bases between them. This chain's CDR3 is CASSPWTANTEAFF. The CDR3 DNA sequence: TGTGCCAGCAGCCCCTGGACAGCGAACACTGAAGCTTTCTTT.

This chain links TRBV7-3 with TRBJ2-3; D might be TRBD2 (6 bases). CDR1 and CDR2 (germline): SGHTA, FQGTGA. V gave up 5 bases and J gave up 2 bases, with 14 bases separating them. This CDR3 contains 15 residues. Written as DNA, the CDR3 is TGTGCCAGCAGCCCCACGGGACTGAACACAGATACGCAGTATTTT. Translating it yields CASSPTGLNTDTQYF.

This clone was found many times. This chain joins TRBV6-5 and TRBJ2-1, with no clear D. The CDR3 length is 14 residues. V lost 4 bases and J 4 bases, leaving 11 bases between the germline ends. Germline V gene sequence: CDR1 MNHEY, CDR2 SVGAGI. Here the CDR3 reads CASSSLGAYNEQFF. Here the CDR3 DNA reads TGTGCCAGCAGTTCCCTCGGCGCATACAATGAGCAGTTCTTC.

This clone was seen only once. The chain couples TRBV4-1 to TRBJ2-7, with a tentative D call TRBD2 (5 bases). Germline V CDR1 and CDR2: MGHRA, YSYEKL. The CDR3 contains 16 residues. V lost 0 bases, J lost 3 bases, and 15 bases lay in between. In DNA, the CDR3 is TGCGCCAGCAGCCAAGATTCCGAACTACGGGGCTACGAGCAGTACTTC. Translating gives CASSQDSELRGYEQYF.

This chain joins TRBV5-1 and TRBJ1-1; D gene uncertain. This CDR3 spans 16 amino acids. Germline V gene lookup returns CDR1 SGHRS and CDR2 YFSETQ. V gave up 0 bases and J gave up 1 base, with 13 bases separating them. The CDR3 loop is CASSLDGIWGNTEAFF. The CDR3 region has the DNA TGCGCCAGCAGCTTGGACGGGATCTGGGGGAACACTGAAGCTTTCTTT.

V gene TRBV5-4 combines with J gene TRBJ2-1, with a possible D match to TRBD2 (5 bases). The length of the CDR3 is 16 residues. CDR1 and CDR2 (germline): SGHNT, YYREEE (reference sequence). V lost 0 bases to trimming and J lost 0 bases, with 10 bases between them. The CDR3 DNA follows: TGTGCCAGCAGCTTGGGGCGGAGGAGCTCCTACAATGAGCAGTTCTTC. As protein: CASSLGRRSSYNEQFF.

The chain couples TRBV5-4 to TRBJ2-7; D is unclear. V was clipped by 1 base and J by 0 bases, with 11 bases between them. Germline V CDR1 and CDR2: SGHNT, YYREEE (reference sequence). The CDR3 has 15 residues. The CDR3 protein is CASSLPSASSYEQYF. The CDR3 DNA follows: TGTGCCAGCAGCTTGCCGAGCGCTAGCTCCTACGAGCAGTACTTC.

This chain connects TRBV6-1 to TRBJ2-3; tentative D call: TRBD2 (6 bases). This CDR3 comprises 15 residues. Germline loops: CDR1 MNHNS, CDR2 SASEGT. V gave up 7 bases and J gave up 4 bases, with 18 bases separating them. CDR3 residues: CASKKGTDVADTQYF. DNA of the CDR3: TGTGCCAGCAAGAAGGGGACTGACGTGGCAGATACGCAGTATTTT.